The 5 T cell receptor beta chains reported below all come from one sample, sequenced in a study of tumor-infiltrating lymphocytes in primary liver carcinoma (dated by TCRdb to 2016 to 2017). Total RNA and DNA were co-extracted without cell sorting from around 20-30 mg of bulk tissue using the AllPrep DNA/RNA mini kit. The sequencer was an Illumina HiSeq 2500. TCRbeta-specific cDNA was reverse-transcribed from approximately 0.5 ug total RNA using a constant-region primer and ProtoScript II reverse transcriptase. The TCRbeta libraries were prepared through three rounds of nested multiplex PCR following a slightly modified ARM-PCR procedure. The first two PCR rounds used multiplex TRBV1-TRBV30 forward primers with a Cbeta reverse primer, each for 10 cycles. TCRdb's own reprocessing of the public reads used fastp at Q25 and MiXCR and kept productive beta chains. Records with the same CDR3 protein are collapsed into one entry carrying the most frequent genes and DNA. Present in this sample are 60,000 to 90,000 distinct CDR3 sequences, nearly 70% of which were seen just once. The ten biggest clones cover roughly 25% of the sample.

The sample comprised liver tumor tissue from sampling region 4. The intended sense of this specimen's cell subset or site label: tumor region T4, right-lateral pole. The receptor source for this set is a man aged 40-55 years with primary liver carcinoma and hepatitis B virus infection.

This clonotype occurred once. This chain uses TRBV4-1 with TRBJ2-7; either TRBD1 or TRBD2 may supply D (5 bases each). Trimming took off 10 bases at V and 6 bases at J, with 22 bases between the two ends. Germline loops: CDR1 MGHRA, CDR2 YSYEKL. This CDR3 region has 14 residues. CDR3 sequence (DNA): TGCGCCATTAGCCAAGAAATTCGGGACCTCGAGCAGTACTTC. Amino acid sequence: CAISQEIRDLEQYF.

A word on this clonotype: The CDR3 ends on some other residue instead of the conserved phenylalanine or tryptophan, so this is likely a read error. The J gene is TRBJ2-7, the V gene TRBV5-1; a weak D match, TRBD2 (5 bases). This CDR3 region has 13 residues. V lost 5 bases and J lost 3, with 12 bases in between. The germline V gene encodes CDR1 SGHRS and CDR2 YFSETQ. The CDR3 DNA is TGCGCCAGCAGGTCGGCGGGTGGCTACGAGCAGTACCTC. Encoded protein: CASRSAGGYEQYL.

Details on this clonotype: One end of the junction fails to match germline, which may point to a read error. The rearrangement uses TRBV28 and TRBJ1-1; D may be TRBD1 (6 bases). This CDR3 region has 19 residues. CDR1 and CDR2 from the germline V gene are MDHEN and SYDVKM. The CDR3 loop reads CASSSSLIWGLNPNTKAFF. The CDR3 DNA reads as TGTGCCAGCAGTTCCTCTCTTATATGGGGGCTTAACCCGAACACTAAAGCTTTCTTT.

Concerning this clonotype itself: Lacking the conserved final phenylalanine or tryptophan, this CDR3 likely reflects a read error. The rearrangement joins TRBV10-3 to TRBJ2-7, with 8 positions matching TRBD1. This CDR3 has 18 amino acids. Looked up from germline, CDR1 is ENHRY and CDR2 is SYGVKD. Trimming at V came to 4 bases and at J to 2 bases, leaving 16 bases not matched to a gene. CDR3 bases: TGTGCCATCAGTGGTCACAGCCCTACAGGGACAGGTACCTACGAGCAGTACCTC. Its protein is CAISGHSPTGTGTYEQYL.

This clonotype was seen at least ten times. The CDR3 DNA is TGCAGCGTTGAATGGGGGCGCGCAGATACGCAGTATTTT. Its protein product is CSVEWGRADTQYF. The genes are TRBV29-1 and TRBJ2-3; TRBD1 might be the D (6 bases). The CDR3 is made up of 13 amino acids. Trimming cost V 2 bases and J 4 bases, with 10 bases left between them. CDR1 is SQVTM and CDR2 is ANQGSEA in the germline V gene.